The clone carrying this TCR beta chain has more than one count but fewer than ten. The germline V gene has CDR1 LNHDA and CDR2 SQIVND (reference sequence). V dropped 5 bases and J dropped 0 bases, with 4 bases sitting between them. The CDR3 extends over 12 amino acids. cDNA reverse transcribed from extracted RNA served as the sequencing template. Assay used: immunoSEQ multiplex PCR; TCRdb lists only in-frame clones, some missing. In the table there are 200,000 to 250,000 clones, around three fifths of which are singletons. These data belong to a study of CD8+ T cells in alopecia areata. The material was CD4+ T cells sorted from blood, obtained at week 0. This sequence joins TRBV19 and TRBJ1-1, with D uncertain. This clonotype was obtained from a human donor with alopecia areata. Written as DNA, the CDR3 is TGTGCCAGTAGTCCATTGAACACTGAAGCTTTCTTT. Residues: CASSPLNTEAFF.